The rows below give T cell receptor beta chains drawn from one sample of a study of response to subunit inactivated influenza vaccine. TCRdb reprocessed the RT-PCR reads via MiXCR and lists one record per CDR3 protein. The sample has just under 250,000 distinct CDR3 sequences, 12% seen once. This specimen consisted of non-naive T cells sorted from PBMCs, obtained around 14 days before vaccination. These TCRs come from a man aged 45-60 years who received an inactivated influenza vaccine. Each CDR3 is given with its conserved first and last residue. The D gene is left open where the match is weak. Size values are once, few and many counts, or a class for expanded clones, and some rows have none.

clone size	V gene	J gene	D gene	CDR3 DNA	CDR3 protein
few	TRBV29-1	TRBJ2-2	.	TGCAGCGTAGTGAACACCGGGGAGCTGTTTTTT	CSVVNTGELFF
many	TRBV20-1	TRBJ2-7	TRBD2	TGCAGTGCTAGAGATCCGCGGGAGGGCCTCAACGAGCAGTACTTC	CSARDPREGLNEQYF
many	TRBV24-1	TRBJ2-3	TRBD2	TGTGCCACCAGTGATTCCCCCGGATCAGCGGGAGGGCCAGATACGCAGTATTTT	CATSDSPGSAGGPDTQYF
.	TRBV11-2	TRBJ2-7	.	TGTGCCAGCAGCCCTCAAGTTCCGGAGCAGTACTTC	CASSPQVPEQYF
few	TRBV9	TRBJ2-3	.	TGTGCCAGCAGCGTAGAATTTACCGATACGCAGTATTTT	CASSVEFTDTQYF
few	TRBV29-1	TRBJ1-1	.	TGCAGCGCCAGGGAACAGGAGTTGAACACTGAAGCTTTCTTT	CSAREQELNTEAFF
.	TRBV20-1	TRBJ1-5	TRBD1	TGCAGTGCTACCGCCGGACAGGGAAGTTGGAATCAGCCCCAGCATTTT	CSATAGQGSWNQPQHF
few	TRBV2	TRBJ2-7	TRBD2	TGTGCCAGCAGTGAACTGCCTTTAGCGGGAGGCGGCCACGAGCAGTACTTC	CASSELPLAGGGHEQYF
few	TRBV20-1	TRBJ2-1	.	TGCAGTGCTAGAGATCCCCTAATCAGCGGCGGCGAGCAGTTCTTC	CSARDPLISGGEQFF
.	TRBV7-9	TRBJ2-4	.	TGTGCCAGCAGTTTAATGCAGGGGACGGCCAAAAACATTCAGTACTTC	CASSLMQGTAKNIQYF
few	TRBV12-3/TRBV12-4	TRBJ2-7	TRBD2	TGTGCCAGCAGTTTAGCGCTGGGACTAGCGGGGTTGAACGAGCAGTACTTC	CASSLALGLAGLNEQYF
few	TRBV7-8	TRBJ1-1	.	TGTGCCAGCAGCTTAGAAAGGGGCACTGAAGCTTTCTTT	CASSLERGTEAFF
many	TRBV20-1	TRBJ1-2	.	TGCAGTGCTAGAGAGGGTTCCACGACCGTCGGCTACACCTTC	CSAREGSTTVGYTF
few	TRBV3-1	TRBJ2-2	.	TGTGCCAGCAGCCAAGGTGGGCTAGCGAACACCGGGGAGCTGTTTTTT	CASSQGGLANTGELFF
few	TRBV10-3	TRBJ2-5	.	TGTGCCATCAGTGATCAAGGGGCTGAGACCCAGTACTTC	CAISDQGAETQYF
.	TRBV7-8	TRBJ2-7	.	TGTGCCAGCAGCGGAGGCGGATTCCTAAACGAGCAGTACTTC	CASSGGGFLNEQYF
few	TRBV7-8	TRBJ2-1	.	TGTGCCAGCAGCCCAAGTGGACCGACGTTAAATGAGCAGTTCTTC	CASSPSGPTLNEQFF
few	TRBV7-2	TRBJ1-2	.	TGTGCCAGCAGCTTAGACCCAGGCTTGAACTATGGCTACACCTTC	CASSLDPGLNYGYTF
.	TRBV20-1	TRBJ2-7	TRBD2	TGCAGTGCTAGAGATGCCAGCGGGAGTCCCCACGAGCAGTACTTC	CSARDASGSPHEQYF
.	TRBV7-6	TRBJ1-2	TRBD1	TGTGCCAGCAGCTTAACCGCGACAGGGAACTATGGCTACACCTTC	CASSLTATGNYGYTF
few	TRBV3-1	TRBJ1-6	.	TGTGCCAGCAGCCAAGATGGCGGGGTAAATTCACCCCTCCACTTT	CASSQDGGVNSPLHF
few	TRBV9	TRBJ1-4	.	TGTGCCAGCAGCGTAGCTGGGGGTTTCGGTGAAAAACTGTTTTTT	CASSVAGGFGEKLFF
.	TRBV30	TRBJ2-2	.	TGTGCCCAGGGCAGGGAGGACACCGGGGAGCTGTTTTTT	CAQGREDTGELFF
few	TRBV28	TRBJ1-5	.	TGTGCCAGCATTTCAGCGTCCGGGGCAGGTCAGCCCCAGCATTTT	CASISASGAGQPQHF
many	TRBV20-1	TRBJ2-3	TRBD1	TGCAGTGCCACCGACAGGGTGGCAGGCACAGATACGCAGTATTTT	CSATDRVAGTDTQYF
few	TRBV27	TRBJ2-1	.	TGTGCCAGCAGACCTAGCGTCCTGATATACAATGAGCAGTTCTTC	CASRPSVLIYNEQFF
few	TRBV18	TRBJ2-3	.	TGTGCCAGCTCACAGGGGGATACGCAGTATTTT	CASSQGDTQYF
few	TRBV20-1	TRBJ1-5	TRBD1	TGCAGTGCTAGAGATCAGGTTGGGACAGGGGAACAGCCCCAGCATTTT	CSARDQVGTGEQPQHF
many	TRBV4-3	TRBJ2-7	.	TGCGCCAGCAGCCAAGTAAAGGGAGCAAAGGGGAGAACCTACGAGCAGTACTTC	CASSQVKGAKGRTYEQYF
many	TRBV4-3	TRBJ2-1	.	TGCGCCAGCAGCCAACAAAGGGGACTTTCCTACAATGAGCAGTTCTTC	CASSQQRGLSYNEQFF
.	TRBV10-3	TRBJ2-5	TRBD2	TGTGCCATCAGCCCTTCGGGGGGGGGCTTGGAGACCCAGTACTTC	CAISPSGGGLETQYF
many	TRBV7-9	TRBJ2-1	TRBD2	TGTGCCAGCAGCGCCCGACTAGCGGGGGGGTACAATGAGCAGTTCTTC	CASSARLAGGYNEQFF
.	TRBV2	TRBJ2-5	TRBD1	TGTGCCAGCAGGACCGGACAGGGGGTTTTGGCCCAGTACTTC	CASRTGQGVLAQYF
few	TRBV28	TRBJ1-2	.	TGTGCCAGCAGTTCACCACGAGTGAGCCCCGTCTATGGCTACACCTTC	CASSSPRVSPVYGYTF
few	TRBV19	TRBJ1-2	TRBD1	TGTGCCAGTAGTAGGGACAGGGCCATCTATGGCTACACCTTC	CASSRDRAIYGYTF
many	TRBV6-2/TRBV6-3	TRBJ2-3	TRBD2	TGTGCCAGCGAAAGGACTAGCGGGGGCACAGATACGCAGTATTTT	CASERTSGGTDTQYF
.	TRBV7-9	TRBJ2-5	.	TGTGCCATCAGGATGGCAGGGTCTGGAGAGACCCAGTACTTC	CAIRMAGSGETQYF
few	TRBV5-6	TRBJ2-1	.	TGTGCCAGCAGCTTGATCGGGCCCCGCAGGTGGTCTTCCTACAATGAGCAGTTCTTC	CASSLIGPRRWSSYNEQFF
many	TRBV11-2	TRBJ1-1	.	TGTGCCAGCAGTGCGCGGTACACTGAAGCTTTCTTT	CASSARYTEAFF
few	TRBV2	TRBJ2-3	.	TGTGCCAGCAGTGAGAAAACAGGGTTCACAGATACGCAGTATTTT	CASSEKTGFTDTQYF